The 26 T cell receptor beta chains listed next were all sequenced from one sample in a study of low-dose radiotherapy and immunotherapy resistance in tumors. Covering alpha and beta chains, TRAV- and TRBV-specific primers were used for the first-strand cDNA. Amplification, which lasted about 20 PCR cycles, used a constant-region primer and V-primer adapter to amplify TCRs. Each CDR3 protein gets one entry after TCRdb re-called the reads with MiXCR. Of some 88,000 distinct CDR3 sequences in the sample, roughly a tenth are singletons; the top ten hold around 1%. Time point meaning: before trial treatment. Sequencing used PBMCs, obtained before treatment. These receptor sequences come from a male donor with prostate cancer.

The sample holds many counts of this clonotype. The chain couples TRBV23-1 to TRBJ2-3, with 10 bases that match TRBD2. TRBV23-1 is an ORF, and what it does is uncertain. V shed 0 bases and J 3 bases; nucleotides not matched to a gene: 18. CDR3 size: 21 residues. The CDR3 protein is CASSQSNGLAGARRCTDTQYF. The CDR3 DNA follows: TGCGCCAGCAGTCAATCTAACGGCCTAGCGGGAGCTAGACGATGTACAGATACGCAGTATTTT.

Many counts were recorded for this clonotype. The rearrangement uses TRBV3-1 and TRBJ2-1, with 11 nucleotides matching TRBD2. This CDR3 spans 15 amino acids. Germline lookup yields CDR1 LGHDT and CDR2 YNNKEL (reference sequence). V shed 5 bases, J shed 5 bases, and the junction held 5 bases outside the gene matches. The CDR3 reads CASSATSGKNNEQFF. In DNA, the CDR3 is TGTGCCAGCAGCGCGACTAGCGGGAAAAACAATGAGCAGTTCTTC.

This clonotype was counted ten times or more. This sequence joins TRBV11-3 and TRBJ2-2; tentatively, D is TRBD1 (6 bases). The V end was cut by 3 bases, the J end by 7 bases, with 12 bases between. The CDR3 is 14 amino acids. Germline V gives CDR1 SGHNT, CDR2 YENEEA. CDR3: CASSFRQGSGELFF. The CDR3 nucleotides read TGTGCCAGCAGCTTTCGGCAGGGGAGCGGGGAGCTGTTTTTT.

This clonotype was detected ten times or more. The chain joins TRBV28 to TRBJ2-1; D uncertain. Germline V gene lookup returns CDR1 MDHEN and CDR2 SYDVKM. This CDR3 is 13 amino acids long. Trimming pared 10 bases from V and 6 bases from J, leaving 16 bases between. CDR3 nucleotide sequence: TGTGCCACCGGACGGCCAGTGGGCAATGAGCAGTTCTTC. It yields the protein CATGRPVGNEQFF.

In this sample, this clonotype turned up many times. The rearrangement uses TRBV6-6 and TRBJ2-2, with D perhaps TRBD1 (6 bases). The V end was cut by 8 bases, the J end by 6 bases, with 10 bases between. The CDR3 contains 12 residues. Germline lookup yields CDR1 MNHNY and CDR2 SVGAGI (reference sequence). For the CDR3, the DNA is TGTGCCAGCGGGCCAGGGGCCGGGGAGCTGTTTTTT. This sequence encodes CASGPGAGELFF.

This clonotype was seen a few times. The chain uses TRBV30 and TRBJ2-7, with D possibly being TRBD2 (5 bases). With 0 bases removed from V and 7 bases from J, the gap between germline ends came to 22 bases. CDR1 is GTSNPN, CDR2 SVGIG, per germline (reference sequence). The CDR3 covers 16 residues. The CDR3 nucleotides read TGTGCCTGGAGTGTACGGGTGGGAGTTCGTTCTTCTGAGCAGTACTTC. Amino acids: CAWSVRVGVRSSEQYF.

This clonotype was observed many times. The chain combines TRBV20-1 with TRBJ1-2; no firm D call. Trimming took off 0 bases at V and 8 bases at J, with 7 bases between the two ends. From germline, CDR1 is DFQATT and CDR2 SNEGSKA (reference sequence). This CDR3 contains 11 residues. CDR3 sequence (DNA): TGCAGTGCTAGAGATCCGGGGGGCTACACCTTC. It specifies CSARDPGGYTF.

The table lists this clonotype with many counts. The CDR3 reads CASSLVGTSGRAGDTQYF. CDR3 DNA sequence: TGTGCCAGCAGCTTAGTGGGGACTAGCGGGAGGGCCGGAGATACGCAGTATTTT. The chain uses TRBV7-2 and TRBJ2-3; 16 bases fit TRBD2. Trimming at V came to 1 base and at J to 5 bases, leaving 6 bases not matched to a gene. The CDR3 is 18 residues long. Germline V gene sequence: CDR1 SGHTA, CDR2 FQGNSA.

This clonotype was counted at least ten times. A read error may produce the germline difference seen at one junction end. The chain employs TRBV2 and TRBJ2-2; tentatively, D is TRBD1 or TRBD2 (6 bases each). This CDR3 is 15 amino acids long. From germline, CDR1 is SNHLY and CDR2 FYNNEI. The CDR3 reads CASSDRGPKTGELFF. CDR3 DNA: TGTGCCAGCAGTGACCGGGGGCCGAAAACCGGGGAGCTGTTTTTT. The whole variable domain, filled in from reference TRBV2 and TRBJ2-2, reads EPEVTQTPSHQVTQMGQEVILRCVPISNHLYFYWYRQILGQKVEFLVSFYNNEISEKSEIFDDQFSVERPDGSNFTLKIRSTKLEDSAMYFCASSDRGPKTGELFFGEGSRLTVL.

On this clonotype itself: The likely explanation is a read error, given a far larger clone one base away. The chain has TRBV28 and TRBJ2-1; D perhaps matches TRBD2 (5 bases). V lost 1 base, J lost 10 bases, and 23 bases lay in between. This CDR3 is built from 17 residues. In germline, CDR1 is MDHEN, CDR2 SYDVKM. CDR3 in amino acids: CASSLSLFGDSSYEQFF. CDR3 nucleotides: TGTGCCAGCAGTTTATCGCTTTTCGGGGATAGCTCCTACGAGCAGTTCTTC.

Of note for this clonotype: One base separates it from a far larger clone, so it is likely a read error. The V gene is TRBV9, the J gene TRBJ2-1, with a possible D match to TRBD2 (5 bases). From germline, CDR1 is SGDLS and CDR2 YYNGEE. The CDR3 totals 13 residues. V was pared by 8 bases and J by 10 bases, with 19 bases between. CDR3 protein: CARTGSISHEQFF. For the CDR3, the DNA is TGTGCCAGAACGGGGAGTATAAGCCACGAGCAGTTCTTC. Full variable domain (rest looked up from reference TRBV9 and TRBJ2-1): DSGVTQTPKHLITATGQRVTLRCSPRSGDLSVYWYQQSLDQGLQFLIQYYNGEERAKGNILERFSAQQFPDLHSELNLSSLELGDSALYFCARTGSISHEQFFGPGTRLTVL.

In this sample, this clonotype turned up once. The rearrangement uses TRBV20-1 and TRBJ1-1; the D is unclear. The CDR3 covers 13 residues. The V gene's germline CDR1 is DFQATT and CDR2 SNEGSKA (reference sequence). Trimming removed 6 bases at V and 1 base at J, with 12 bases between. CDR3 loop: CSAKSPANTEAFF. Here the CDR3 DNA reads TGCAGTGCGAAATCTCCGGCGAACACTGAAGCTTTCTTT.

This clonotype appeared many times. This sequence joins TRBV27 and TRBJ1-2, with 9 bases that match TRBD1. V shed 8 bases and J 4 bases; nucleotides not matched to a gene: 5. Germline V gene data show CDR1 as MNHEY and CDR2 as SMNVEV (reference sequence). CDR3 length: 13 residues. In DNA, the CDR3 is TGTGCCAGCTCCCCGGACAGGGGCTATGGCTACACCTTC. Amino acid sequence: CASSPDRGYGYTF.

This clonotype was seen many times. The chain employs TRBV4-1 and TRBJ2-1, with 9 bases lining up with TRBD2. From germline, CDR1 is MGHRA and CDR2 YSYEKL. V lost 0 bases to trimming and J lost 0 bases; unmatched junction nucleotides: 6. The CDR3 sequence is 18 residues long. The CDR3 DNA reads TGCGCCAGCAGCCAAGATCGGACTAGCGCGTACTCCTACAATGAGCAGTTCTTC. Amino acids: CASSQDRTSAYSYNEQFF.

The rearrangement links TRBV4-3 to TRBJ2-7, with D perhaps matching TRBD2 (5 bases). V was shortened by 4 bases and J by 3 bases, with 13 bases between the two germline ends. Germline lookup yields CDR1 LGHNA and CDR2 YSLEER. The CDR3 spans 14 residues. As DNA, the CDR3 is TGCGCCAGCAGCCCCAGCGGCCGGGACTACGAGCAGTACTTC. Translation gives CASSPSGRDYEQYF.

This clonotype was counted many times. The rearrangement joins TRBV29-1 to TRBJ1-2; no firm D call. This CDR3 is built from 11 residues. Germline V gene sequence: CDR1 SQVTM, CDR2 ANQGSEA. V gave up 7 bases and J gave up 8 bases, with 14 bases separating them. CDR3: CSATRVQGYTF. As DNA, the CDR3 is TGCAGCGCAACCCGGGTCCAGGGCTACACCTTC.

This clonotype was found many times. The CDR3 protein is CSVTDRYGYTF. The CDR3 bases are TGCAGCGTAACAGATCGGTATGGCTACACCTTC. The rearrangement uses TRBV29-1 and TRBJ1-2; D unclear. With 6 bases removed from V and 5 bases from J, the gap between germline ends came to 10 bases. Per the germline V gene, CDR1 is SQVTM and CDR2 is ANQGSEA. The CDR3 spans 11 residues.

The table lists this clonotype with many counts. The J gene is TRBJ1-5, the V gene TRBV12-3 or TRBV12-4; D unclear. CDR3 size: 14 residues. V was trimmed by 7 bases and J by 0 bases, leaving 10 bases between them. DNA for the CDR3: TGTGCCAGCACCGCGACCGATAGCAATCAGCCCCAGCATTTT. Translated: CASTATDSNQPQHF.

This clonotype has at least ten counts. The chain couples TRBV5-6 to TRBJ2-7, with TRBD2 as a possible D gene (5 bases). Looked up from germline, CDR1 is SGHDT and CDR2 is YYEEEE. V dropped 4 bases and J dropped 0 bases, with 8 bases sitting between them. This CDR3 comprises 13 residues. The CDR3 reads CASSLRDSYEQYF. The CDR3 DNA is TGTGCCAGCAGCCTCCGGGACTCCTACGAGCAGTACTTC. The complete variable domain, with remaining parts taken from reference TRBV5-6 and TRBJ2-7, reads DAGVTQSPTHLIKTRGQQVTLRCSPKSGHDTVSWYQQALGQGPQFIFQYYEEEERQRGNFPDRFSGHQFPNYSSELNVNALLLGDSALYLCASSLRDSYEQYFGPGTRLTVT.

This clonotype occurred many times. V and J are TRBV30 and TRBJ2-5; TRBD1 might be the D (5 bases). The CDR3 has 15 residues. Germline V gives CDR1 GTSNPN, CDR2 SVGIG (reference sequence). Trimming removed 0 bases from V and 1 base from J, with 12 bases in between. The CDR3 is CAWSVLRTSQETQYF. The DNA for the CDR3 is TGTGCCTGGAGTGTACTTAGGACAAGCCAAGAGACCCAGTACTTC.

The J gene is TRBJ2-7, the V gene TRBV27, with no clear D. Germline CDR1 is MNHEY and CDR2 is SMNVEV (reference sequence). Trimming left V 10 bases short and J 2 bases short, with 21 bases between. The CDR3 sequence is 15 residues long. The CDR3 DNA reads as TGTGCCACCGACCTCGAATGGGTCCAAACCTACGAGCAGTACTTC. Protein: CATDLEWVQTYEQYF.

Concerning this clonotype: Just one base apart from a much larger clone, this may be a read error. V is TRBV27 and J is TRBJ1-5; D unclear. The length of the CDR3 is 13 residues. Germline V gene sequence: CDR1 MNHEY, CDR2 SMNVEV (reference sequence). The CDR3 DNA is TGTGTCAGCAGTTATAAACCGAATCAGCCCCAGCATTTT. It yields the protein CVSSYKPNQPQHF.

This clonotype came up many times. This sequence joins TRBV12-3 or TRBV12-4 and TRBJ1-1, with D possibly TRBD1 on 5 matching bases. Between the trimmed V and J ends, which lost 2 bases and 4 bases, there was a span of 14 bases. The CDR3 contains 15 residues. This CDR3 is CASSLYQGLSTEAFF. The CDR3 coding sequence is TGTGCCAGCAGTTTATACCAGGGACTGAGCACTGAAGCTTTCTTT.

The table lists this clonotype with many counts. The CDR3 DNA sequence: TGTGCCAGCAGCCCCGAGCGGGGTCCCTACGAGCAGTACTTC. Translation: CASSPERGPYEQYF. The V and J genes are TRBV7-2 and TRBJ2-7; 7 positions match TRBD2. The CDR3 extends over 14 amino acids. Trimming cost V 5 bases and J 2 bases; bases outside gene matches: 6. Germline CDR1 and CDR2: SGHTA and FQGNSA.

This clonotype was recorded at least ten times. The gene calls are TRBV28 and TRBJ1-4; TRBD1 matches 10 bases. Germline values: CDR1 MDHEN, CDR2 SYDVKM. The CDR3 runs to 14 residues. The V and J ends lost 8 bases and 8 bases, in that order; junction bases with no gene match: 8. The CDR3 spells CASETGTGAEKLFF. The CDR3 bases are TGTGCCAGCGAAACCGGGACAGGGGCGGAAAAACTGTTTTTT. Together with reference TRBV28 and TRBJ1-4, the CDR3 gives the full variable domain: DVKVTQSSRYLVKRTGEKVFLECVQDMDHENMFWYRQDPGLGLRLIYFSYDVKMKEKGDIPEGYSVSREKKERFSLILESASTNQTSMYLCASETGTGAEKLFFGSGTQLSVL.

The V and J genes are TRBV5-5 and TRBJ2-5, with TRBD1 matching 7 bases. The trim removed 2 bases at V and 3 bases at J, leaving 7 bases unmatched. Germline lookup yields CDR1 SGHKS and CDR2 YYEKEE (reference sequence). This CDR3 region has 15 residues. DNA of the CDR3: TGTGCCAGCAGCTTTGGGGCCGGGACAGAAGAGACCCAGTACTTC. This translates into CASSFGAGTEETQYF.